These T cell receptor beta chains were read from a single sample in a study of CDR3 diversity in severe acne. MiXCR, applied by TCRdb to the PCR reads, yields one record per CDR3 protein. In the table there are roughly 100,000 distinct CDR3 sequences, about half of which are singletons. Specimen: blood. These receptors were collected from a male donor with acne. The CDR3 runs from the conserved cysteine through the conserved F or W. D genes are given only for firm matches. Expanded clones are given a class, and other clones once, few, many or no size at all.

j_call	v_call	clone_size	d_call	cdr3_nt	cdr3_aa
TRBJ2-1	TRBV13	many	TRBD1	TGTGCCAGCAGCGCTGGGACAGGGGACGATGAGCAGTTCTTC	CASSAGTGDDEQFF
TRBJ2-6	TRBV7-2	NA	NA	TGTGCCAGCAGCTCCAGGGTACCTGGGGCCAACGTCCTGACTTTC	CASSSRVPGANVLTF
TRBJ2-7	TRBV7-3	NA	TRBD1	TGTGCCAGCAGTTCAACAGGGGGCGACCAGCAGTACTTC	CASSSTGGDQQYF
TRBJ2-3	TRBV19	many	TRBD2	TGTGCCAGTAGTATAGGTGGCCGGGGGGTGGATACGCAGTATTTT	CASSIGGRGVDTQYF
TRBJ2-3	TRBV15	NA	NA	TGTGCCACCAGCAAAAAGGGGGTTCCAGATACGCAGTATTTT	CATSKKGVPDTQYF
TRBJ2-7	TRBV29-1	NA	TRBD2	TGCAGCGTTGAAGACGCGGGAGCCGAGCAGTACTTC	CSVEDAGAEQYF
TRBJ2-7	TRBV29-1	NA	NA	TGCAGCGTTGTCCGGGACGGCGGCTCCTACGAGCAGTACTTC	CSVVRDGGSYEQYF
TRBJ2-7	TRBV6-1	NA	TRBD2	TGTGCCAGCAGTTCAGAACGACTAGCGGCGACCTACGAGCAGTACTTC	CASSSERLAATYEQYF
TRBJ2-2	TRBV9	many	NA	TGTGCCAGCAGCGTAGAGCCGGGACCTAACACCGGGGAGCTGTTTTTT	CASSVEPGPNTGELFF
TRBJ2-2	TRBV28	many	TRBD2	TGTGCCAGCAAACTAGCGGGAGCGGTCGGGGAGCTGTTTTTT	CASKLAGAVGELFF
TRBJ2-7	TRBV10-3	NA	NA	TGTGCCATCAGGCCCGCCTATGACGGGACCTACGAGCAGTACTTC	CAIRPAYDGTYEQYF
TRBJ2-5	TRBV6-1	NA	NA	TGTGCCAGCAGTGAATCTTATAGCGATCTTCCGTACTTC	CASSESYSDLPYF
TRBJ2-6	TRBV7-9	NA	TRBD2	TGTGCCAGCAGCTTAGCATTAGCGGGAGGGCCTGGGGCCAACGTCCTGACTTTC	CASSLALAGGPGANVLTF
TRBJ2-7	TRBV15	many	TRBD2	TGTGCCACCAGCAGGTCAGGACTAGCGGGGGGCCTTTCCTACGAGCAGTACTTC	CATSRSGLAGGLSYEQYF
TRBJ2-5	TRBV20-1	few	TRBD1	TGCAGTGCATTGGGACAGGGGACTCAGTACTTC	CSALGQGTQYF
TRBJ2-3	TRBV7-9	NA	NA	NA	CASSFYICSAHKGPDTQYF